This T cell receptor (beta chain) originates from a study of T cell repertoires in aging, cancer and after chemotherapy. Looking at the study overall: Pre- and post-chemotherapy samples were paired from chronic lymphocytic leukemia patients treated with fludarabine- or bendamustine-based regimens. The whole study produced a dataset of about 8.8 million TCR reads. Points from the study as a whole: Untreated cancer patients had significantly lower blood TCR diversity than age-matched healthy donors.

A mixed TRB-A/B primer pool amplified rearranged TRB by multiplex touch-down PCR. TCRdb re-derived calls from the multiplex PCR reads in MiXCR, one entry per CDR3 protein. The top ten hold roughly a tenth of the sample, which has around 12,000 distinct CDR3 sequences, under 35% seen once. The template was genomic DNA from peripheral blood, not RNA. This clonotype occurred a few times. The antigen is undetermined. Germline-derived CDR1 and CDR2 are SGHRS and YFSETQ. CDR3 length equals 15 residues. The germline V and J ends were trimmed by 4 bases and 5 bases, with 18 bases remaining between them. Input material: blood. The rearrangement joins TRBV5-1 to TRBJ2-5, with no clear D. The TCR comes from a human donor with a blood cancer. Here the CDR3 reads CASSPTPAQGETQYF. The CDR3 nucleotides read TGCGCCAGCAGCCCCACACCGGCCCAAGGGGAGACCCAGTACTTC.